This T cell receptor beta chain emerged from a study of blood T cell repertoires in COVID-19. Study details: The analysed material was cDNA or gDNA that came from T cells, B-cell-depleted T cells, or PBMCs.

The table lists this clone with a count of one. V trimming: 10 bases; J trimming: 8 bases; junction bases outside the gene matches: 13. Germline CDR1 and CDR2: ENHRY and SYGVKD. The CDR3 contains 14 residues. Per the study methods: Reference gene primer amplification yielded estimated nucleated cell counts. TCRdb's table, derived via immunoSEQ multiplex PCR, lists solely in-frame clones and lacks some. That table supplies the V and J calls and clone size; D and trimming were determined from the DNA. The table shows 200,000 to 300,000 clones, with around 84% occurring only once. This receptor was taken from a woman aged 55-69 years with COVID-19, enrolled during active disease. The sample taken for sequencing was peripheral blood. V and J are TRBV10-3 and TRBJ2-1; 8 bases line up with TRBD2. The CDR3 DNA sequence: TGTGCCACCGCCGGGGGGGAGGGCCTCGATGAGCAGTTCTTC. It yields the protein CATAGGEGLDEQFF.